This TCR beta chain was obtained from a study of PD-1 blockade in classical Hodgkin lymphoma. The assay was immunoSEQ multiplex PCR, and TCRdb's table has in-frame clones only and misses some. The table lists tens of thousands of clones, around 90% of them singletons. Findings of the study overall: What caused the repertoire differences, perhaps disease activity or prior therapy, remains undefined. Newly diagnosed patients were said to have less baseline TCR diversity than healthy donors did. Newly diagnosed patients had diversity similar to the baseline diversity of complete responders.

Remarks on this clone: Its antigen is currently unknown.

The sample's time point: cycle 4 day 1 (C4D1), after about 6 weeks of nivolumab. There was relapse after autologous stem cell transplantation in every patient, and there was variation in brentuximab vedotin exposure. Negative magnetic selection isolated CD4+ T cells from thawed PBMCs. V was trimmed by 3 bases and J by 8 bases, leaving 15 bases between them. The V gene's germline CDR1 is SGHRS and CDR2 YFSETQ. The CDR3 totals 14 residues. This clonotype was sampled from a human donor with classical Hodgkin lymphoma. The sequencing used CD4+ T cells from blood, collected before the fourth cycle of nivolumab. V is TRBV5-1 and J is TRBJ2-1; perhaps D is TRBD1 or TRBD2 (5 bases each). The CDR3 coding sequence is TGCGCCAGCAGCTACGGGGCGAAGCCCGATGAGCAGTTCTTC. Protein sequence: CASSYGAKPDEQFF.